Below are 18 T cell receptor beta chains sequenced from a single sample in a study of breast tumors, draining lymph nodes, adjacent tissues. TCRdb passed the multiplex PCR reads through MiXCR, listing each CDR3 protein once. The data show approximately 52,000 distinct CDR3 sequences, approximately 45% seen once. Source material: breast tumor tissue. The receptors originated from a female donor with breast cancer. Some clones in this sample may be carry-over from other donors' samples.

This clonotype was picked up a small number of times. The chain couples TRBV11-3 to TRBJ1-2; 9 bases are shared with TRBD1. Germline V lookup: CDR1 SGHNT, CDR2 YENEEA. There are 14 residues in the CDR3. Trimming at V came to 8 bases and at J to 5 bases, leaving 9 bases not matched to a gene. Written as DNA, the CDR3 is TGTGCCAGCCCACAGGGGGCCGCCGGGTATGGCTACACCTTC. It is translated as CASPQGAAGYGYTF.

This clonotype was picked up many times. The chain recombines TRBV4-1 with TRBJ1-3, with D possibly being TRBD1 (5 bases). V was cut by 4 bases and J by 2 bases, with 18 bases left in between. CDR3 size: 17 residues. Germline CDR1 and CDR2: MGHRA and YSYEKL. CDR3 loop: CASSRSVGQGAGNTIYF. The CDR3, as DNA: TGCGCCAGCAGCCGCTCGGTGGGCCAGGGAGCTGGAAACACCATATATTTT.

This clonotype was seen many times. As DNA, the CDR3 is TGTGCCAGCAGTTACTCGACTAGCGGGAGGGGAGAGCAGTACTTC. Encoded protein: CASSYSTSGRGEQYF. The chain employs TRBV6-2 or TRBV6-3 and TRBJ2-7; 14 bases map to TRBD2. The CDR3 loop spans 15 amino acids. J was trimmed by 7 bases and V by 0 bases; bases with no gene match: 2. CDR1 is MNHEY, CDR2 SVGEGT, per germline.

This clonotype has a count of ten or more. One junction end does not reproduce the germline sequence, and a read error may be involved. The rearrangement uses TRBV18 and TRBJ1-2; no clear D. Germline-derived CDR1 and CDR2 are KGHSH and LQKENI. CDR3 length: 14 amino acids. CDR3 nucleotide sequence: TGTGCCAGCTCACCCGACAAGGTGGACTATAGCTACACCTTC. Protein: CASSPDKVDYSYTF.

This clonotype occurred a few times. The conserved phenylalanine or tryptophan is not found at the CDR3 terminus, so this likely reflects a read error. The chain carries TRBV6-5 and TRBJ2-7, with 10 positions matching TRBD1. This CDR3 has 14 amino acids. CDR1 is MNHEY and CDR2 is SVGAGI in the germline V gene. Trimming removed 5 bases from V and 5 bases from J; junction bases left unmatched: 6. The CDR3 sequence is CASSHGTGDDEQYS. In DNA form, the CDR3 reads TGTGCCAGCAGTCACGGGACAGGGGACGACGAGCAGTACTCC.

This clonotype was counted between two and nine times. J is TRBJ1-5 and V is TRBV12-3 or TRBV12-4, with D possibly matching TRBD1 (5 bases). The V and J ends lost 1 base and 11 bases respectively, with 18 bases between them. This CDR3 is built from 15 residues. CDR3 region: CASSLGDSRRETQHF. The CDR3 DNA follows: TGTGCCAGCAGTTTAGGGGACTCTCGTCGGGAGACCCAGCATTTT.

Written as DNA, the CDR3 is TGTGCCAACAGACGGTTAGAGGGGGCAAAAGGAAACACCATATATTTT. The encoded protein is CANRRLEGAKGNTIYF. The gene calls are TRBV24-1 and TRBJ1-3, with 7 bases identical to TRBD1. Germline V gene lookup returns CDR1 KGHDR and CDR2 SFDVKD. V trimming: 11 bases; J trimming: 4 bases; junction bases outside the gene matches: 16. The length of the CDR3 is 16 residues.

Of note for this clonotype: A much larger clone lies one base from this, so it may be a read error. The chain employs TRBV6-1 and TRBJ2-1; 9 bases are shared with TRBD1. V was clipped by 5 bases and J by 2 bases; unmatched bases: 4. Germline CDR1 MNHNS, CDR2 SASEGT. The CDR3 extends over 15 amino acids. The CDR3: CASSQDRGTYNEQFF. The DNA of the CDR3 is TGTGCCAGCAGTCAAGACAGGGGGACCTACAATGAGCAGTTCTTC.

This clonotype showed up many times. The genes are TRBV5-1 and TRBJ1-2, with 7 bases fitting TRBD1. With 4 bases clipped from V and 0 bases from J, the junction kept 6 bases outside the gene matches. The CDR3 has 15 amino acids. CDR1 SGHRS and CDR2 YFSETQ come from the germline V gene. CDR3 region: CASSTAGGANYGYTF. The CDR3 coding sequence is TGCGCCAGCAGCACCGCAGGGGGAGCTAACTATGGCTACACCTTC.

Note on this clonotype: A much larger clonotype is one base distant, so this may be a read error. The V gene is TRBV28, the J gene TRBJ1-6; D remains unclear. The germline CDR1 and CDR2 sequences are MDHEN and SYDVKM. V lost 3 bases to trimming and J lost 15 bases, with 9 bases between them. The CDR3 consists of 11 residues. The CDR3: CASSFPRLLHF. CDR3 DNA: TGTGCCAGCAGTTTCCCACGACTCCTCCACTTT.

J is TRBJ1-3 and V is TRBV15; D unclear. The CDR3 length is 15 residues. The V end lost 0 bases, the J end lost 2 bases, and 8 bases lay between the germline ends. CDR1 is LNHNV and CDR2 is YYDKDF in the germline V gene (reference sequence). The CDR3 coding sequence is TGTGCCACCAGCAGAGACCCGGGAGCTGGAAACACCATATATTTT. Encoded protein: CATSRDPGAGNTIYF. The full variable domain, with the rest looked up from reference TRBV15 and TRBJ1-3, is DAMVIQNPRYQVTQFGKPVTLSCSQTLNHNVMYWYQQKSSQAPKLLFHYYDKDFNNEADTPDNFQSRRPNTSFCFLDIRSPGLGDTAMYLCATSRDPGAGNTIYFGEGSWLTVV.

This clonotype has more than one count but fewer than ten. This chain joins TRBV27 and TRBJ2-1; D not certain. Between the trimmed V and J ends, which lost 6 bases and 5 bases, there was a span of 20 bases. The CDR3 loop spans 16 amino acids. Germline CDR1 MNHEY, CDR2 SMNVEV (reference sequence). The CDR3 spells CASSSLGTAVDNEQFF. CDR3 nucleotide sequence: TGTGCCAGCAGCTCCCTAGGAACCGCAGTTGACAATGAGCAGTTCTTC.

J is TRBJ2-5 and V is TRBV20-1, with 9 nucleotides matching TRBD2. This CDR3 has 12 residues. With 4 bases clipped from V and 7 bases from J, the junction kept 4 bases outside the gene matches. CDR1 DFQATT and CDR2 SNEGSKA come from the germline V gene (reference sequence). The CDR3 nucleotides read TGCAGTGCTAACAAAGCGGGAGGGACCCAGTACTTC. Protein sequence: CSANKAGGTQYF.

J is TRBJ1-6 and V is TRBV15; a possible D gene is TRBD1 (6 bases). This CDR3 comprises 15 residues. With 1 base removed from V and 7 bases from J, the gap between germline ends came to 11 bases. Looked up from germline, CDR1 is LNHNV and CDR2 is YYDKDF (reference sequence). The CDR3 DNA sequence: TGTGCCACCAGCAGAGGCCGAGGGGGGAATTCACCCCTCCACTTT. Its translation: CATSRGRGGNSPLHF.

This chain connects TRBV7-2 to TRBJ1-5; D may be TRBD1 (5 bases). This CDR3 spans 14 amino acids. Trimming shortened V by 3 bases and J by 3 bases, and 9 bases separated the two germline ends. Germline V gene sequence: CDR1 SGHTA, CDR2 FQGNSA. The CDR3 bases are TGTGCCAGCAGCTTCTGGGGGGACAATCAGCCCCAGCATTTT. Translating gives CASSFWGDNQPQHF. Full variable domain (outside the CDR3, taken from reference TRBV7-2 and TRBJ1-5): GAGVSQSPSNKVTEKGKDVELRCDPISGHTALYWYRQSLGQGLEFLIYFQGNSAPDKSGLPSDRFSAERTGGSVSTLTIQRTQQEDSAVYLCASSFWGDNQPQHFGDGTRLSIL.

The V and J genes are TRBV28 and TRBJ1-3, with D unresolved. Trimming shortened V by 3 bases and J by 0 bases, and 15 bases separated the two germline ends. The germline gives CDR1 MDHEN, CDR2 SYDVKM. The CDR3 spans 17 residues. The CDR3 protein is CASSFGPFKHSGNTIYF. The CDR3 nucleotides are TGTGCCAGCAGTTTCGGACCCTTTAAACACTCTGGAAACACCATATATTTT.

The table lists this clonotype with many counts. V gene TRBV5-1 combines with J gene TRBJ2-7; the D is unclear. The germline V gene encodes CDR1 SGHRS and CDR2 YFSETQ. Between the trimmed V and J ends, which lost 2 bases and 3 bases, there was a span of 9 bases. The length of the CDR3 is 13 residues. The CDR3 DNA follows: TGCGCCAGCAGCTTTGGCAGAAACTACGAGCAGTACTTC. Translated, it gives CASSFGRNYEQYF.

V is TRBV7-2 and J is TRBJ1-5; no clear D gene. CDR3 size: 15 residues. With 1 base removed from V and 1 base from J, the gap between germline ends came to 8 bases. The germline V gene has CDR1 SGHTA and CDR2 FQGNSA. CDR3 sequence: CASSLGRGSNQPQHF. In nucleotides, the CDR3 is TGTGCCAGCAGCTTAGGGAGAGGGAGCAATCAGCCCCAGCATTTT.